The clone carrying this T cell receptor (beta chain) has just a few counts. Its antigen is as yet unknown. These data originate in a study of CD8+ T cells in alopecia areata. Study overall: Those patients who were treated received oral tofacitinib, which was given at 5 to 10 mg twice daily for moderate-to-severe alopecia areata. Patients took tofacitinib for 6 to 18 months, followed by 6 drug-free months.

Findings and limits, study-wide: Scalp lesions, especially in alopecia totalis/universalis, had higher clonality than normal scalp.

CD4+ and CD8+ T cells were sorted from PBMCs stained for CD3, CD4 and CD8. From germline, CDR1 is SGHAT and CDR2 FQNNGV. This CDR3 has 16 residues. The V and J ends lost 2 bases and 6 bases respectively, with 16 bases between them. RNA was extracted and reverse transcribed into cDNA as the sequencing template. Sequencing used immunoSEQ multiplex PCR; TCRdb keeps in-frame clones, though not all of them. The sample consists of roughly 250,000 clones, less than 80% of them appearing once. The receptor comes from a human donor with alopecia areata. Sequenced material: CD4+ T cells sorted from blood, taken at week 0. The rearrangement uses TRBV11-2 and TRBJ2-2; a weak D match, TRBD1 (5 bases). CDR3 in amino acids: CASSLQEAGRAGELFF. The CDR3 DNA sequence: TGTGCCAGCAGCTTACAAGAGGCAGGGCGTGCCGGGGAGCTGTTTTTT.